A selection of T cell receptor beta chains follows, all from one sample in a study of radiation and T cells in renal cell carcinoma. Using immunoSEQ multiplex PCR, the repertoire was profiled, and TCRdb retains in-frame clones only, with some absent. The table shows roughly 150,000 clones, with approximately 86% occurring only once. Sequencing was performed on blood, taken from a patient whose treatment included radiotherapy and nephrectomy. All receptors come from a woman aged 50 to 65 with renal cell carcinoma. CDR3s include the opening cysteine and the closing phenylalanine or tryptophan. Fields, in order: V gene, J gene, D gene, clone size, CDR3 protein, CDR3 DNA. A D gene is named only where the DNA matches it firmly. Clone size is not always given. Where it is, it says once, few, many or a class for expanded clones.

v_gene: TRBV19
j_gene: TRBJ1-6
d_gene: TRBD1
abundance: NA
CDR3aa: CASSDLNRGQDSPLHF
CDR3nt: TGTGCCAGTAGTGATCTTAACAGGGGGCAGGATTCACCCCTCCACTTT

v_gene: TRBV9
j_gene: TRBJ2-7
d_gene: NA
abundance: NA
CDR3aa: CASSVTLLRYPAYEQYF
CDR3nt: TGTGCCAGCAGCGTAACCCTACTCCGTTACCCTGCCTACGAGCAGTACTTC

v_gene: TRBV2
j_gene: TRBJ1-5
d_gene: NA
abundance: NA
CDR3aa: CASSEDLVGQPQHF
CDR3nt: TGTGCCAGCAGTGAAGATCTTGTCGGTCAGCCCCAGCATTTT

v_gene: TRBV2
j_gene: TRBJ2-1
d_gene: NA
abundance: NA
CDR3aa: CASSSTGTGNEQFF
CDR3nt: TGTGCCAGCAGCTCCACTGGGACGGGGAATGAGCAGTTCTTC

v_gene: TRBV5-1
j_gene: TRBJ2-5
d_gene: NA
abundance: NA
CDR3aa: CASSSYTGEGETQYF
CDR3nt: TGCGCCAGCAGCTCATATACAGGGGAGGGAGAGACCCAGTACTTC

v_gene: TRBV9
j_gene: TRBJ2-6
d_gene: NA
abundance: NA
CDR3aa: CASSSRPRGSFFGANVLTF
CDR3nt: TGTGCCAGCAGCTCCCGACCCCGGGGCAGTTTCTTTGGGGCCAACGTCCTGACTTTC

v_gene: TRBV7-2
j_gene: TRBJ2-1
d_gene: NA
abundance: NA
CDR3aa: CASSLRYDPYNEQFF
CDR3nt: TGTGCCAGCAGCCTGCGTTACGACCCCTACAATGAGCAGTTCTTC

v_gene: TRBV7-3
j_gene: TRBJ1-1
d_gene: NA
abundance: few
CDR3aa: CASSEYKNTEAFF
CDR3nt: TGTGCCAGCAGCGAATACAAGAACACTGAAGCTTTCTTT

v_gene: TRBV11-3
j_gene: TRBJ2-3
d_gene: TRBD2
abundance: once
CDR3aa: CASSPRGATNTDTQYF
CDR3nt: TGTGCCAGCAGCCCGCGGGGGGCCACAAACACAGATACGCAGTATTTT

v_gene: TRBV19
j_gene: TRBJ1-5
d_gene: NA
abundance: NA
CDR3aa: CASSNPRFDQPQHF
CDR3nt: TGTGCCAGTAGTAACCCCAGGTTTGATCAGCCCCAGCATTTT

v_gene: TRBV6-5
j_gene: TRBJ2-3
d_gene: NA
abundance: NA
CDR3aa: CASMEGSTDTQYF
CDR3nt: TGTGCCAGCATGGAGGGAAGCACAGATACGCAGTATTTT

v_gene: TRBV19
j_gene: TRBJ2-1
d_gene: NA
abundance: NA
CDR3aa: CASSIRQVYNEQFF
CDR3nt: TGTGCCAGTAGTATTAGACAGGTATACAATGAGCAGTTCTTC

v_gene: TRBV5-1
j_gene: TRBJ1-4
d_gene: NA
abundance: NA
CDR3aa: CASSLGGTNEKLFF
CDR3nt: TGCGCCAGCAGCTTAGGGGGAACAAATGAAAAACTGTTTTTT

v_gene: TRBV6-5
j_gene: TRBJ2-7
d_gene: NA
abundance: NA
CDR3aa: CASRGDSGYEQYF
CDR3nt: TGTGCCAGCCGAGGCGATTCTGGCTACGAGCAGTACTTC

v_gene: TRBV5-4
j_gene: TRBJ1-2
d_gene: NA
abundance: NA
CDR3aa: CASSPPGEYDMGYTF
CDR3nt: TGTGCCAGCAGCCCACCAGGGGAATATGATATGGGCTACACCTTC

v_gene: TRBV29-1
j_gene: TRBJ2-5
d_gene: NA
abundance: once
CDR3aa: CSVTPGDYQETQYF
CDR3nt: TGCAGCGTCACGCCCGGGGATTATCAAGAGACCCAGTACTTC

v_gene: TRBV4-1
j_gene: TRBJ2-3
d_gene: NA
abundance: NA
CDR3aa: CASNKISGSTDTQYF
CDR3nt: TGCGCCAGCAATAAAATTAGCGGCAGCACAGATACGCAGTATTTT

v_gene: TRBV10-3
j_gene: TRBJ2-7
d_gene: TRBD1
abundance: NA
CDR3aa: CAISGTGGSVEQYF
CDR3nt: TGTGCCATCAGTGGGACAGGGGGCTCGGTCGAGCAGTACTTC

v_gene: TRBV6-5
j_gene: TRBJ1-5
d_gene: NA
abundance: few
CDR3aa: CASSYREGQPQHF
CDR3nt: TGTGCCAGCAGTTACAGGGAAGGTCAGCCCCAGCATTTT

v_gene: TRBV4-3
j_gene: TRBJ1-1
d_gene: NA
abundance: NA
CDR3aa: CASSQAVGNTEAFF
CDR3nt: TGCGCCAGCAGCCAGGCAGTCGGGAACACTGAAGCTTTCTTT

v_gene: TRBV30
j_gene: TRBJ2-2
d_gene: NA
abundance: NA
CDR3aa: CAWSMGRVTGELFF
CDR3nt: TGTGCCTGGAGTATGGGCAGGGTGACCGGGGAGCTGTTTTTT

v_gene: TRBV6-1
j_gene: TRBJ1-1
d_gene: NA
abundance: NA
CDR3aa: CASSVHRGLNTEAFF
CDR3nt: TGTGCCAGCAGTGTCCACCGGGGGTTGAACACTGAAGCTTTCTTT

v_gene: TRBV2
j_gene: TRBJ1-6
d_gene: NA
abundance: NA
CDR3aa: CASSGSGLRNSPLHF
CDR3nt: TGTGCCAGCAGTGGTTCCGGGTTGAGGAATTCACCCCTCCACTTT

v_gene: TRBV6-6
j_gene: TRBJ2-4
d_gene: NA
abundance: NA
CDR3aa: CATQGGHLIHIQYF
CDR3nt: TGTGCCACCCAGGGGGGACATTTAATACACATTCAGTACTTC

v_gene: TRBV7-2
j_gene: TRBJ2-7
d_gene: TRBD2
abundance: NA
CDR3aa: CASTRLAGGLNEQYF
CDR3nt: TGTGCCAGCACCCGACTAGCGGGGGGGCTGAACGAGCAGTACTTC

v_gene: TRBV5-1
j_gene: TRBJ1-1
d_gene: TRBD1
abundance: NA
CDR3aa: CASRVGGGQGMNTEAFF
CDR3nt: TGCGCCAGCAGGGTCGGAGGGGGACAGGGGATGAACACTGAAGCTTTCTTT

v_gene: TRBV27
j_gene: TRBJ2-7
d_gene: TRBD2
abundance: once
CDR3aa: CASSFGRAGSSHEQYF
CDR3nt: TGTGCCAGCAGTTTTGGGAGGGCAGGGTCTTCCCACGAGCAGTACTTC

v_gene: TRBV6-5
j_gene: TRBJ2-7
d_gene: NA
abundance: NA
CDR3aa: CASSYSASDNAYEQYF
CDR3nt: TGTGCCAGCAGTTACTCCGCCTCAGACAACGCCTACGAGCAGTACTTC

v_gene: TRBV5-1
j_gene: TRBJ1-2
d_gene: TRBD1
abundance: NA
CDR3aa: CASSENRGDYGYTF
CDR3nt: TGCGCCAGCAGCGAAAACAGGGGGGACTATGGCTACACCTTC

v_gene: TRBV7-3
j_gene: TRBJ2-7
d_gene: TRBD2
abundance: NA
CDR3aa: CASSLRLAGPYEQYF
CDR3nt: TGTGCCAGCAGCTTAAGACTAGCGGGCCCCTACGAGCAGTACTTC

v_gene: TRBV5-1
j_gene: TRBJ1-2
d_gene: NA
abundance: once
CDR3aa: CASSFDSLETYGYTF
CDR3nt: TGCGCCAGCAGCTTCGACAGTTTGGAGACGTATGGCTACACCTTC

v_gene: TRBV18
j_gene: TRBJ2-7
d_gene: TRBD2
abundance: NA
CDR3aa: CASSRSGSSYEQYF
CDR3nt: TGTGCCAGCTCACGGAGCGGGAGCTCCTACGAGCAGTACTTC

v_gene: TRBV29-1
j_gene: TRBJ2-3
d_gene: NA
abundance: NA
CDR3aa: CSVARGGATDTQYF
CDR3nt: TGCAGCGTTGCTAGAGGGGGGGCTACAGATACGCAGTATTTT

v_gene: TRBV28
j_gene: TRBJ2-2
d_gene: NA
abundance: few
CDR3aa: CASSWDSRGELFF
CDR3nt: TGTGCCAGCAGTTGGGACTCCCGCGGGGAGCTGTTTTTT

v_gene: TRBV5-8
j_gene: TRBJ2-5
d_gene: NA
abundance: NA
CDR3aa: CASSLGFGGQARETQYF
CDR3nt: TGTGCCAGCAGCTTGGGATTCGGCGGCCAGGCCCGGGAGACCCAGTACTTC

v_gene: TRBV11-2
j_gene: TRBJ2-5
d_gene: NA
abundance: NA
CDR3aa: CASSLGVQGGQTQYF
CDR3nt: TGTGCCAGCAGCCTGGGGGTTCAGGGAGGACAGACCCAGTACTTC

v_gene: TRBV10-3
j_gene: TRBJ2-1
d_gene: TRBD1
abundance: NA
CDR3aa: CAISEDRGLNEQFF
CDR3nt: TGTGCCATCAGTGAGGACAGGGGGCTGAATGAGCAGTTCTTC

v_gene: TRBV27
j_gene: TRBJ2-7
d_gene: TRBD1
abundance: NA
CDR3aa: CARGVGQNYEQYF
CDR3nt: TGTGCCCGAGGAGTGGGACAGAACTACGAGCAGTACTTC

v_gene: TRBV30
j_gene: TRBJ1-6
d_gene: NA
abundance: NA
CDR3aa: CAWRRVNSPLHF
CDR3nt: TGTGCCTGGAGACGAGTAAATTCACCCCTCCACTTT

v_gene: TRBV6-1
j_gene: TRBJ2-7
d_gene: NA
abundance: NA
CDR3aa: CASSERTTYEQYF
CDR3nt: TGTGCCAGCAGTGAAAGGACTACCTACGAGCAGTACTTC

v_gene: TRBV2
j_gene: TRBJ1-1
d_gene: TRBD1
abundance: few
CDR3aa: CARQGARGNTEAFF
CDR3nt: TGTGCCAGACAGGGGGCGCGGGGAAACACTGAAGCTTTCTTT

v_gene: TRBV19
j_gene: TRBJ1-6
d_gene: NA
abundance: once
CDR3aa: CASSPGRDNNSPLHF
CDR3nt: TGTGCCAGTAGTCCTGGTCGAGACAATAATTCACCCCTCCACTTT

v_gene: TRBV9
j_gene: TRBJ2-1
d_gene: NA
abundance: NA
CDR3aa: CASSVQPVSYNEQFF
CDR3nt: TGTGCCAGCAGCGTTCAGCCCGTCTCCTACAATGAGCAGTTCTTC

v_gene: TRBV7-9
j_gene: TRBJ2-3
d_gene: TRBD2
abundance: NA
CDR3aa: CASSELAGVDTQYF
CDR3nt: TGTGCCAGCAGTGAGCTAGCGGGGGTAGATACGCAGTATTTT

v_gene: TRBV30
j_gene: TRBJ1-5
d_gene: NA
abundance: few
CDR3aa: CAWSYSSGNQPQHF
CDR3nt: TGTGCCTGGAGTTATTCCTCGGGCAATCAGCCCCAGCATTTT

v_gene: TRBV5-1
j_gene: TRBJ2-5
d_gene: TRBD2
abundance: NA
CDR3aa: CASSLPSGVQETQYF
CDR3nt: TGCGCCAGCAGCTTGCCTAGCGGGGTACAAGAGACCCAGTACTTC

v_gene: TRBV6-1
j_gene: TRBJ2-5
d_gene: TRBD1
abundance: NA
CDR3aa: CASGDRARGGETQYF
CDR3nt: TGTGCCAGCGGCGACAGGGCAAGGGGTGGAGAGACCCAGTACTTC

v_gene: TRBV6-1
j_gene: TRBJ2-3
d_gene: NA
abundance: NA
CDR3aa: CASQGELSTDTQYF
CDR3nt: TGTGCCAGCCAGGGAGAACTTAGCACAGATACGCAGTATTTT

v_gene: TRBV6-1
j_gene: TRBJ2-7
d_gene: NA
abundance: NA
CDR3aa: CASSEARGEQYF
CDR3nt: TGTGCCAGCAGTGAAGCCCGGGGCGAGCAGTACTTC

v_gene: TRBV2
j_gene: TRBJ2-1
d_gene: NA
abundance: once
CDR3aa: CASSERNYNEQFF
CDR3nt: TGTGCCAGCAGTGAACGTAACTACAATGAGCAGTTCTTC

v_gene: TRBV5-6
j_gene: TRBJ1-2
d_gene: NA
abundance: NA
CDR3aa: CASSLGATGHGYTF
CDR3nt: TGTGCCAGCAGCTTGGGCGCGACAGGTCATGGCTACACCTTC

v_gene: TRBV5-1
j_gene: TRBJ1-4
d_gene: NA
abundance: NA
CDR3aa: CASSSTSLTNEKLFF
CDR3nt: TGCGCCAGCAGCTCCACAAGTTTGACTAATGAAAAACTGTTTTTT

v_gene: TRBV5-4
j_gene: TRBJ2-5
d_gene: NA
abundance: NA
CDR3aa: CASSLELAEGLETQYF
CDR3nt: TGTGCCAGCAGCTTGGAACTGGCGGAAGGTTTGGAGACCCAGTACTTC

v_gene: TRBV5-1
j_gene: TRBJ1-1
d_gene: TRBD1
abundance: NA
CDR3aa: CASSLDRGHTEAFF
CDR3nt: TGCGCCAGCAGCCTTGACAGGGGGCATACTGAAGCTTTCTTT

v_gene: TRBV5-1
j_gene: TRBJ1-2
d_gene: TRBD1
abundance: NA
CDR3aa: CASSPGGVNYGYTF
CDR3nt: TGCGCCAGCAGCCCAGGGGGTGTTAACTATGGCTACACCTTC

v_gene: TRBV6-5
j_gene: TRBJ2-2
d_gene: NA
abundance: few
CDR3aa: CASSPQGHPGELFF
CDR3nt: TGTGCCAGCAGTCCCCAGGGACACCCCGGGGAGCTGTTTTTT

v_gene: TRBV19
j_gene: TRBJ2-5
d_gene: TRBD2
abundance: once
CDR3aa: CASSSGGAQETQYF
CDR3nt: TGTGCCAGTAGTAGCGGGGGGGCCCAAGAGACCCAGTACTTC

v_gene: TRBV7-2
j_gene: TRBJ2-3
d_gene: TRBD2
abundance: once
CDR3aa: CASSFLAGGHTDTQYF
CDR3nt: TGTGCCAGCAGCTTCCTAGCGGGGGGACACACAGATACGCAGTATTTT

v_gene: TRBV7-2
j_gene: TRBJ2-1
d_gene: TRBD2
abundance: NA
CDR3aa: CASSLRRGVTYNEQFF
CDR3nt: TGTGCCAGCAGCTTGAGGCGGGGGGTCACCTACAATGAGCAGTTCTTC

v_gene: TRBV5-4
j_gene: TRBJ2-3
d_gene: TRBD2
abundance: once
CDR3aa: CASSLDTGGSDTQYF
CDR3nt: TGTGCCAGCAGCTTGGACACCGGGGGGTCCGATACGCAGTATTTT